The present entry profiles one T cell receptor beta chain with its context. Its antigen is unknown. Pooling covered second doses at about 4 or about 12 weeks. The sample originates from a study of T cell responses to AZD1222 COVID-19 vaccine. Findings of the study overall: Clonal diversity was possibly underestimated, and white British individuals and females predominated among donors.

The data were produced by immunoSEQ multiplex PCR, yet TCRdb's version contains in-frame clones alone and is incomplete. The sample has 50,000 to 70,000 clones, about 88% seen once. The clonotype originates from an adult who received the AZD1222 COVID-19 vaccine. This specimen consisted of peripheral blood, obtained 28 days after the second AZD1222 dose.

Here the CDR3 DNA reads TGTGCCAGCAGCTTTCAGGTTCCAGGGGATACGCAGTATTTT. Protein sequence: CASSFQVPGDTQYF. The chain combines TRBV7-9 with TRBJ2-3, with D tentatively TRBD1 (5 bases). CDR3 length: 14 amino acids. In germline, CDR1 is SEHNR, CDR2 FQNEAQ (reference sequence). Trimming shortened V by 3 bases and J by 6 bases, and 13 bases separated the two germline ends.